In its sample, the clone carrying this T cell receptor beta chain was seen a few times. The sample belongs to a study of regulatory T cells in long-lasting Graves disease. Study-level information: Less than 3 months of antithyroid drugs had been taken by newly diagnosed Graves' patients.

Indicated time point: newly diagnosed GD, antithyroid drugs for less than 3 months. Preparation of the TCR library used RNA extracted from PBMCs. This CDR3 has 12 amino acids. The germline CDR1 and CDR2 sequences are SGHDN and FVKESK. Germline trimming cut 4 bases from V and 12 bases from J; bases unmatched to any gene: 5. HTBI primers from iRepertoire and Arm-PCR of CDR3 regions yielded the TCR beta libraries. Original processing methods: Across the samples, identification revealed about 62 TRBV and roughly 13 TRBJ segments. One entry per CDR3 protein results from TCRdb running MiXCR on the multiplex PCR reads. The V and J calls were determined by TCRdb, not by the authors. The sample carries about 460,000 distinct CDR3 sequences, about 15% recorded once. The sample was also linked to a second study, of T cells in Graves' hyperthyroidism and ophthalmopathy. This second report adds: When the TCR CDR3 underwent first-round RT-PCR, the HTBI primer set was used. The model identified upcoming ophthalmopathy a median roughly 6 months ahead of onset.

The specimen was peripheral blood mononuclear cells (PBMCs), collected at new diagnosis, from a patient treated with antithyroid drugs. The chain combines TRBV14 with TRBJ2-1, with 8 bases lining up with TRBD2. The origin of this receptor is a woman aged 45-65 years with Graves disease. CDR3 in amino acids: CASSLSGSRQFF. In nucleotides, the CDR3 is TGTGCCAGCAGCCTAAGCGGGAGTAGGCAGTTCTTC.